The 15 T cell receptor beta chains in this list originate from one sample, sequenced in a study of blood T cells in healthy people across ages. Next came a second PCR, run for about 6 to 12 cycles, which used a sample-barcoded 5' primer along with a J-beta primer mix. TCRdb called the 5' RACE reads again in MiXCR, with one record for every CDR3 protein. Among about 780,000 distinct CDR3 sequences listed, 35% to 50% were seen once. Material for sequencing was blood. The receptors stem from a man of 80 years or more in good health.

In this sample, this clonotype turned up a few times. The chain employs TRBV28 and TRBJ1-6, with TRBD1 matching over 8 bases. Per the germline V gene, CDR1 is MDHEN and CDR2 is SYDVKM. J gave up 9 bases and V 4 bases, and 5 bases lay outside the gene matches. CDR3 length: 14 residues. The CDR3 DNA sequence: TGTGCCAGCAGTTCGACAGGGGAGGGTTCACCCCTCCACTTT. Its protein is CASSSTGEGSPLHF.

The CDR3 bases are TGTGCCAGCAGTTTTTCTCTTGGAGAAGGCTACACCTTC. As protein: CASSFSLGEGYTF. The rearrangement uses TRBV2 and TRBJ1-2; D is unresolved. V was trimmed by 5 bases and J by 8 bases, leaving 15 bases between them. This CDR3 comprises 13 residues. Germline CDR1 SNHLY, CDR2 FYNNEI. The full variable domain, rest sourced from reference TRBV2 and TRBJ1-2, is EPEVTQTPSHQVTQMGQEVILRCVPISNHLYFYWYRQILGQKVEFLVSFYNNEISEKSEIFDDQFSVERPDGSNFTLKIRSTKLEDSAMYFCASSFSLGEGYTFGSGTRLTVV.

This clonotype showed up just a few times. One junction end does not reproduce the germline sequence, and a read error may be involved. V and J are TRBV7-9 and TRBJ1-2; D gene uncertain. This CDR3 has 14 residues. CDR1 and CDR2 (germline): SEHNR, FQNEAQ (reference sequence). In DNA form, the CDR3 reads TGTGCCAGCAGCTCCCGAAGAGGGAACTATGGCTACACTTTC. It codes for CASSSRRGNYGYTF.

This clonotype was seen a few times. The chain links TRBV30 to TRBJ2-1; TRBD2 matches 9 bases. The CDR3 extends over 15 amino acids. V trimming: 2 bases; J trimming: 9 bases; junction bases outside the gene matches: 11. The germline V gene has CDR1 GTSNPN and CDR2 SVGIG (reference sequence). CDR3 sequence: CAWSPTRGRAVEQFF. CDR3 coding DNA: TGTGCCTGGAGTCCTACTCGCGGGAGGGCCGTTGAGCAGTTCTTC. Full variable domain (outside the CDR3, taken from reference TRBV30 and TRBJ2-1): SQTIHQWPATLVQPVGSPLSLECTVEGTSNPNLYWYRQAAGRGLQLLFYSVGIGQISSEVPQNLSASRPQDRQFILSSKKLLLSDSGFYLCAWSPTRGRAVEQFFGPGTRLTVL.

This clonotype has a single count. The chain employs TRBV11-3 and TRBJ2-5; no firm D call. The CDR3 is 13 residues long. With 5 bases removed from V and 7 bases from J, the gap between germline ends came to 14 bases. Germline values: CDR1 SGHNT, CDR2 YENEEA. CDR3 loop: CASSPGSRWTQYF. The CDR3 DNA follows: TGTGCCAGCAGCCCTGGATCAAGATGGACCCAGTACTTC. The complete variable domain, with remaining parts taken from reference TRBV11-3 and TRBJ2-5, reads EAGVVQSPRYKIIEKKQPVAFWCNPISGHNTLYWYLQNLGQGPELLIRYENEEAVDDSQLPKDRFSAERLKGVDSTLKIQPAELGDSAVYLCASSPGSRWTQYFGPGTRLLVL.

This clonotype was observed at least ten times. V gene TRBV10-3 combines with J gene TRBJ2-5; no firm D call. Germline V gene lookup returns CDR1 ENHRY and CDR2 SYGVKD. The CDR3 is 14 residues long. Trimming took 6 bases from V and 5 from J, leaving 16 bases between them. The DNA for the CDR3 is TGTGCCATCAGGGGTCACGGCGAGAGTGAGACCCAGTACTTC. Protein product: CAIRGHGESETQYF.

This clonotype was recorded a few times. The chain has TRBV12-3 or TRBV12-4 and TRBJ2-3; D is unresolved. The CDR3 is 12 residues long. V was pared by 7 bases and J by 6 bases, with 11 bases between. The CDR3 is CASNSRVDTQYF. CDR3 DNA sequence: TGTGCCAGCAACTCCCGGGTGGATACGCAGTATTTT.

V is TRBV3-1 and J is TRBJ2-7, with 7 bases lining up with TRBD1. The better agreement between TRBJ2-4 and the DNA end casts doubt on the J call. The CDR3 sequence is 13 residues long. Germline CDR1 and CDR2: LGHDT and YNNKEL (reference sequence). In DNA form, the CDR3 reads TGTGCCAGCAGCCAAGGAGGGACAGCCATTCAGTACTTC. Protein product: CASSQGGTAIQYF.

The chain links TRBV5-1 to TRBJ1-1, with D tentatively TRBD1 (5 bases). This CDR3 is built from 14 residues. The germline gives CDR1 SGHRS, CDR2 YFSETQ. Trimming took off 1 base at V and 0 bases at J, with 7 bases between the two ends. The CDR3 DNA sequence: TGCGCCAGCAGCTTGCTCAGGGTGAACACTGAAGCTTTCTTT. Protein: CASSLLRVNTEAFF.

The chain employs TRBV5-1 and TRBJ2-1; TRBD2 agrees at 9 bases. V trimming: 5 bases; J trimming: 6 bases; junction bases outside the gene matches: 9. The CDR3 loop spans 15 amino acids. CDR1 and CDR2 from the germline V gene are SGHRS and YFSETQ. The CDR3 sequence: CASRVTSTSGNEQFF. CDR3 nucleotides: TGCGCCAGCAGGGTTACCTCGACTAGCGGCAATGAGCAGTTCTTC.

The rearrangement joins TRBV5-1 to TRBJ2-2, with 9 positions matching TRBD1. This CDR3 has 14 residues. Losses at the gene ends were 4 bases for V and 7 bases for J; bases not matched to a gene: 5. Looked up from germline, CDR1 is SGHRS and CDR2 is YFSETQ. CDR3 in DNA: TGCGCCAGCAGCCAGGGACAGGGCATCGGGGAGCTGTTTTTT. As protein: CASSQGQGIGELFF. Complete variable domain (other parts from reference TRBV5-1 and TRBJ2-2): KAGVTQTPRYLIKTRGQQVTLSCSPISGHRSVSWYQQTPGQGLQFLFEYFSETQRNKGNFPGRFSGRQFSNSRSEMNVSTLELGDSALYLCASSQGQGIGELFFGEGSRLTVL.

The chain combines TRBV6-6 with TRBJ1-1, with D unresolved. In germline, CDR1 is MNHNY, CDR2 SVGAGI (reference sequence). The CDR3 spans 15 residues. V lost 6 bases and J 1 base, leaving 15 bases between the germline ends. The CDR3 here is CASSRPGRSNTEAFF. The CDR3 nucleotides are TGTGCCAGCAGCCGCCCGGGGAGGTCGAACACTGAAGCTTTCTTT.

The chain uses TRBV10-3 and TRBJ1-1; TRBD1 matches at 12 bases. V lost 6 bases, J lost 8 bases, and 7 bases stayed unmatched. Germline V gene lookup returns CDR1 ENHRY and CDR2 SYGVKD. The CDR3 spans 14 residues. Here the CDR3 DNA reads TGTGCCATCAGCCCCGGGACAGGGGGCGCAGAAGCTTTCTTT. Translation: CAISPGTGGAEAFF.

This chain uses TRBV27 with TRBJ2-7; 11 bases agree with TRBD2. The J call may be faulty, since TRBJ2-5 better matches the DNA end. CDR3 length: 16 residues. Germline lookup yields CDR1 MNHEY and CDR2 SMNVEV (reference sequence). The CDR3 region is CASRTGTSGNQETQYF. The DNA for the CDR3 is TGTGCCAGCAGAACCGGGACTAGCGGCAACCAAGAGACCCAGTACTTC.

Notes on this clonotype: Since a much larger clone is just one base distant, this may be a read error. The chain is built from TRBV7-3 and TRBJ2-1; 7 positions agree with TRBD2. The CDR3 is made up of 15 amino acids. Germline CDR1 is SGHTA and CDR2 is FQGTGA. CDR3 nucleotide sequence: TGTGCCGGCAGCCCAAATGGCGGGGGCTACAATGAGCAGTTCTTC. Translating gives CAGSPNGGGYNEQFF.